The following is a T cell receptor (beta chain) sequence with its context. This clonotype was seen at least ten times. Qualities for individual bases were not recorded, and no much larger clone is one base off. The data were obtained in a study of T cells after yellow fever vaccination (dated by TCRdb to between 2018 and 2021). Describing the broader study: The SMART-Seq v4 Ultra Low Input RNA kit was used to prepare libraries from fractions with low cell numbers. To track T-cell clones before and after primary and booster YFV17D yellow fever vaccination, bulk TCR alpha and beta repertoires were sequenced longitudinally. Blood samples were taken at several timepoints before and after primary and secondary immunization, and bulk PBMC replicates and cell subsets were isolated. Two healthy male donors, one aged 18 to 30 and one aged 30 to 40 years, were included in the cohort. The investigation overall reported the following: A small share of clonotypes was detected in both CD4 and CD8 compartments, with the overlap likely arising from convergent recombination. Most clones expanded after primary vaccination were re-detected after the booster (about 95% of CD4 and around 88% of CD8), suggesting broad memory maintenance. Because the study included only a couple of donors, the extent to which the findings can be generalized is limited. The secondary T-cell response was found to be weaker but faster than the primary response, with a peak reached on day 5 rather than on day 15. Computational filtering was required because FACS-sorted repertoires could contain abundant contaminating clonotypes from the bulk population.

TCR cDNA was made using 5'RACE template switching, a step that added a universal primer site and unique molecular identifiers. Priming of cDNA synthesis was performed from both the TCR alpha and TCR beta constant segments. Libraries were amplified in two PCR steps, with sample barcodes and sequencing adapters added in the second step. Sequencing of libraries was performed on Illumina HiSeq 2500 (2x100 bp) or NovaSeq (2x150 bp). The study's own analysis went as follows. Demultiplexing of reads and collapsing into UMI consensus sequences were performed with MIGEC, and V(D)J alignment was carried out with MiXCR. Vaccine-responding clonotypes were identified with edgeR using replicate PBMC samples, with FDR below 0.01 and a log2 fold change above 5 up to day 15 being required. Each bulk clonotype was labeled CD4 or CD8 based on which sequenced repertoire, CD4 or CD8, contained the clonotype at higher abundance. Clonotypes enriched at least 10-fold in dextramer-positive over dextramer-negative fractions were defined as NS4B-specific, and CD4-biased clonotypes were excluded. Through fastp at Q25 and MiXCR, TCRdb rebuilt clones from the public reads, retaining in-frame beta chains. Every entry covers one CDR3 protein and lists the most common genes and DNA from its rows. None of the V and J calls come from the authors' own analysis; TCRdb made them. Here the sample has nearly 45,000 distinct CDR3 sequences; roughly 6.4% occur a single time. Approximately 16% of the sample belongs to the ten largest clones.

The germline V gene (reference sequence) yields MNHNY for CDR1 and SVGAGI for CDR2. The CDR3 holds 17 amino acids from the cysteine to the phenylalanine. Only the CDR3 DNA stays, 51 bases, in frame from base 1. Clipping removes 8 bases from V and 3 bases from J, with 13 as the unmatched junction base count. Reading the label with the study, this specimen's treatment or condition is: live attenuated yellow fever vaccine strain. A standard Ficoll-Paque protocol was used to isolate PBMCs from peripheral blood. Epitope-specific CD8 T cells were sorted using a dextramer loaded with the yellow fever NS4B epitope peptide, with anti-CD3 and anti-CD8 staining. TriZol was used to extract RNA from bulk PBMCs, CD4 and CD8 fractions, and dextramer-positive and dextramer-negative fractions.

The sequence links TRBV6-6 to TRBJ2-2; 9 central bases correspond to TRBD1. The clonotype was recovered from a man aged 30-40 years who received the YFV17D yellow fever vaccine. The starting material was CD8+ T cells not binding an NS4B(214-222) dextramer, sorted from PBMCs, obtained 45 days after the yellow fever booster vaccination. What this sample's cell subset or site label stands for: NS4B epitope dextramer-negative CD8 T cells. The nucleotide sequence is given as TGTGCCAGCTCCGCGCCCCGGACAGGGGTGGACACCGGGGAGCTGTTTTTT. Its amino acids are CASSAPRTGVDTGELFF.